Sequencing of this T cell receptor (beta chain) was carried out in a study of shared clonotypes between healthy human individuals (dated by TCRdb to 2019 to 2021). In the study overall: Three men and two women, aged 18 to 49 years, made up the cohort. To estimate repertoire size and how much clonotypes are shared between individuals, the study performed deep sequencing of blood TCR repertoires from roughly five healthy adults. To increase sequencing depth and limit assay-specific biases, different laboratories used diverse techniques to prepare libraries and sequence TCR repertoires. Between about 0.85 and 9.5 billion PBMCs per donor were obtained by leukapheresis. Per donor, three plates each were used for CD4 naive and CD4 memory, two for CD8 naive, and one for CD8 memory. Here is what the overall study found, with its caveats: Sampling was restricted to blood, and TCR repertoires in tissues likely differ from the TCR repertoires found in blood. Because the study included only a small number of donors, the genetic and exposure-history diversity represented was limited. About 4.5% of naive CD4, roughly 3.5% of naive CD8, roughly 2.5% of memory CD4, and less than 0.45% of memory CD8 clonotypes were shared across four donors. Compared with non-shared clonotypes, clonotypes shared by all four sorted-subset donors had higher generation probabilities. Based on pairwise subsampling, the degree of clonotype sharing among donors was expected to be affected by sequencing depth. Naive subsets generally had larger estimated clonotype richness than memory subsets did. Even with the large sequencing depth, rarefaction of the sorted-subset datasets indicated that sequencing was incomplete.

On this clone itself: It lacks a known antigen. No qualities accompany the bases; no much larger clone lies one base away.

Using the deep immunoSEQ assay, multiplex PCR amplified TCR CDR3 regions from genomic DNA. Extracted genomic DNA from each cell subset was distributed evenly across all wells of several immunoSEQ 96-well plates, and each plate was treated as a replicate. For sorted subsets, about 200 ng genomic DNA, equal to tens of thousands of T cell genomes, was loaded into each replicate PCR. The purified libraries were quantified using a Qubit 3.0 fluorometer, sized with a Bioanalyzer 2100, and then quantified again using the KAPA Library Quantification kit. A separate single-read 150-cycle Illumina NextSeq 550 flow cell was used to sequence each immunoSEQ 96-well plate. In the authors' own workflow: Because only junctional sequences without quality scores were contained in the immunoSEQ output, filtering matching that applied to full-length reads could not be performed. To assign V/J genes and CDR3, sequences were annotated using PyIR, a Python wrapper for IgBLAST v1.9, with IMGT germline references. Reads were filtered out if the reads had weak V/J assignments (E-value above 1e-6), no CDR3, stop codons, out-of-frame junctions, or ambiguous translated residues. V3J clonotypes were defined as sequences sharing the same inferred V gene, J gene, and CDR3 amino acid sequence. Percentage overlap between repertoires was computed as shared unique clonotypes divided by the size of the smaller repertoire. Repertoire richness was assessed with RTK rarefaction, the Chao1 estimator, and Recon v2.1 estimates of unobserved clonotypes. Generation probabilities were computed with OLGA for all TCRbeta clonotypes obtained by the gDNA method from four donors. TCRdb retrieved this table from immuneACCESS and kept in-frame rearrangements only. Not all clones are present; in checked studies, unresolved V genes account for under half, and no reason is known for the remainder. V and J calls and clone size are those listed in that table; D and trimming were worked out from the DNA. This sample gives hundreds of thousands of clones in total; about 92% of them show up just once. Jointly, the top ten make up 24% of the sample.

For the CD8 naive samples, CD45RO-negative cells were positively selected for CCR7, yielding a CD45RA+CCR7+ population from which TemRA cells were excluded. Donors were healthy HIV-negative adults with no recently reported acute infections or vaccinations. Every donor was a Caucasian adult living in Nashville, Tennessee, USA. After blood collection by leukapheresis, PBMCs were isolated using Ficoll-Histopaque density gradient centrifugation and then cryopreserved in the vapor phase of liquid nitrogen. Purity and quantity of every magnetically sorted T cell population were checked by analytical flow cytometry. Genomic DNA was isolated from each sorted fraction and quantified by UV absorbance on a Nanodrop 2000c. Source material: naive CD8+ T cells sorted from blood. Sample cell subset or site, as interpreted from the label and publication: CD45RA+CCR7+. This sequence originates from a man aged 25-45 years in good health.

The DNA sequence is as follows: TGTGCCAGCAGCCCACACAGGGATCGGTTGGGAGCTTTCTTT. This translates into CASSPHRDRLGAFF. The chain employs TRBV11-2 and TRBJ1-1; TRBD1 is a possible D gene, resting on 6 matching bases. Its CDR3 holds 14 amino acids, cysteine through phenylalanine. Only the CDR3 DNA is retained, 42 bases long and in frame from the first base. Taken from the germline V gene, the CDR1 and CDR2 loops are SGHAT and FQNNGV. The V end loses 5 bases and the J end loses 10 bases, and a stretch of 20 bases separates them.